The 24 T cell receptor beta chains reported below all come from one sample, sequenced in a study of blood T cell repertoires in COVID-19. Here immunoSEQ multiplex PCR was the method, and the copy in TCRdb shows in-frame clones only, minus some. The sample comprises more than 70,000 clones, 75% to 90% of which are singletons, and 0.95% to 1.5% rests with the top ten. Material for sequencing was peripheral blood. The receptors here all came from an elderly man with active or convalescent COVID-19.

The chain is built from TRBV28 and TRBJ1-2; D unclear. The germline V gene has CDR1 MDHEN and CDR2 SYDVKM. The CDR3 is 13 residues long. With 7 bases removed from V and 5 bases from J, the gap between germline ends came to 14 bases. The CDR3 loop reads CASTSTDSYGYTF. CDR3 nucleotides: TGTGCCAGCACCTCCACAGATTCGTATGGCTACACCTTC.

This clone was observed a single time. The chain is built from TRBV4-3 and TRBJ1-6; D is possibly TRBD1 (6 bases). This CDR3 has 16 residues. Germline V gene sequence: CDR1 LGHNA, CDR2 YSLEER. Trimming pared 2 bases from V and 7 bases from J, leaving 15 bases between. CDR3 protein: CASSQISGGGNSPLHF. CDR3 DNA sequence: TGCGCCAGCAGCCAAATCTCGGGGGGCGGCAATTCACCCCTCCACTTT.

The chain has TRBV10-3 and TRBJ2-3; tentative D call: TRBD2 (6 bases). V lost 10 bases, J lost 4 bases, and 21 bases lay in between. This CDR3 contains 15 residues. The germline V gene encodes CDR1 ENHRY and CDR2 SYGVKD. CDR3: CATTADYPSPDTQYF. The CDR3 DNA reads TGTGCCACCACGGCGGACTACCCGAGTCCAGATACGCAGTATTTT.

The chain recombines TRBV7-3 with TRBJ2-2, with a weak D call TRBD1 (5 bases). Germline lookup yields CDR1 SGHTA and CDR2 FQGTGA. The CDR3 runs to 16 residues. V dropped 0 bases and J dropped 3 bases, with 11 bases sitting between them. The CDR3 region has the DNA TGTGCCAGCAGCTTAACAGGCAGGGCTTACACCGGGGAGCTGTTTTTT. Its translation: CASSLTGRAYTGELFF.

This rearrangement joins TRBV5-1 to TRBJ2-7; TRBD1 is a possible D gene (7 bases). The CDR3 totals 14 residues. Trimming left V 5 bases short and J 6 bases short, with 18 bases between. Germline V gene sequence: CDR1 SGHRS, CDR2 YFSETQ. This CDR3 is CASRTRQGGGEQYF. CDR3 bases: TGCGCCAGCAGGACTAGACAGGGTGGGGGCGAGCAGTACTTC.

A single count supports this clone. V is TRBV5-6 and J is TRBJ2-7; D gene ambiguous. Trimming left V 2 bases short and J 0 bases short, with 9 bases between. There are 14 residues in the CDR3. CDR1 and CDR2 (germline): SGHDT, YYEEEE. The CDR3 sequence: CASSFPQASYEQYF. The CDR3 nucleotides are TGTGCCAGCAGCTTTCCCCAGGCCTCCTACGAGCAGTACTTC. Variable domain in full (rest from reference TRBV5-6 and TRBJ2-7): DAGVTQSPTHLIKTRGQQVTLRCSPKSGHDTVSWYQQALGQGPQFIFQYYEEEERQRGNFPDRFSGHQFPNYSSELNVNALLLGDSALYLCASSFPQASYEQYFGPGTRLTVT.

The rearrangement joins TRBV5-6 to TRBJ2-5; 10 bases match TRBD1. Germline loops: CDR1 SGHDT, CDR2 YYEEEE. This CDR3 has 15 amino acids. V was pared by 6 bases and J by 3 bases, with 8 bases of the junction left unmatched. The CDR3 region has the DNA TGTGCCAGCACCAGAGCGGGACAGGGGAAAGAGACCCAGTACTTC. Residues: CASTRAGQGKETQYF. The entire variable domain, with the rest obtained from reference TRBV5-6 and TRBJ2-5, is as follows: DAGVTQSPTHLIKTRGQQVTLRCSPKSGHDTVSWYQQALGQGPQFIFQYYEEEERQRGNFPDRFSGHQFPNYSSELNVNALLLGDSALYLCASTRAGQGKETQYFGPGTRLLVL.

V and J are TRBV5-4 and TRBJ2-1; 10 bases line up with TRBD2. This CDR3 is built from 15 residues. Germline lookup yields CDR1 SGHNT and CDR2 YYREEE (reference sequence). With 3 bases clipped from V and 2 bases from J, the junction kept 2 bases outside the gene matches. CDR3 protein: CASSWTSGPYNEQFF. The CDR3 nucleotides read TGTGCCAGCAGCTGGACTAGCGGACCCTACAATGAGCAGTTCTTC.

The V gene is TRBV5-1, the J gene TRBJ2-2, with 13 positions matching TRBD2. Germline V gene sequence: CDR1 SGHRS, CDR2 YFSETQ. V was clipped by 4 bases and J by 5 bases; unmatched bases: 5. The CDR3 has 16 residues. The CDR3 loop is CASSPGLAGETGELFF. DNA for the CDR3: TGCGCCAGCAGCCCTGGACTAGCGGGAGAAACCGGGGAGCTGTTTTTT.

The chain employs TRBV28 and TRBJ2-7; 9 bases fit TRBD1. The CDR3 is 17 amino acids. Germline loops: CDR1 MDHEN, CDR2 SYDVKM. After removal of 6 bases from V and 4 bases from J, the junction contained 16 bases not matched to a gene. The CDR3 sequence is CASSQTHAGTGSYEQYF. CDR3 in DNA: TGTGCCAGCAGCCAGACGCATGCCGGGACAGGGTCTTACGAGCAGTACTTC.

The chain carries TRBV6-5 and TRBJ2-3; D is perhaps TRBD1 (5 bases). CDR3 length: 15 amino acids. Deletions cut 2 bases from V and 6 bases from J, with 15 bases between. The germline V gene has CDR1 MNHEY and CDR2 SVGAGI. The CDR3 is CASSYQGANGDTQYF. CDR3 nucleotide sequence: TGTGCCAGCAGTTACCAAGGGGCTAATGGTGATACGCAGTATTTT.

V gene TRBV12-3 or TRBV12-4 combines with J gene TRBJ2-7; possibly TRBD1 for D (6 bases). The CDR3 is 13 residues long. V was cut by 1 base and J by 2 bases, with 6 bases left in between. The CDR3 nucleotides are TGTGCCAGCAGTTTAGAGGGGGCCTACGAGCAGTACTTC. Translation: CASSLEGAYEQYF.

The CDR3 here is CASSPRDRGYNEQFF. The CDR3 DNA reads TGTGCCAGCAGCCCCCGGGACAGGGGGTACAATGAGCAGTTCTTC. The chain is built from TRBV7-9 and TRBJ2-1; TRBD1 agrees at 11 bases. In germline, CDR1 is SEHNR, CDR2 FQNEAQ (reference sequence). V lost 5 bases to trimming and J lost 4 bases; unmatched junction nucleotides: 4. This CDR3 region has 15 residues. Using reference TRBV7-9 and TRBJ2-1 for the parts outside the CDR3, the full variable domain is DTGVSQNPRHKITKRGQNVTFRCDPISEHNRLYWYRQTLGQGPEFLTYFQNEAQLEKSRLLSDRFSAERPKGSFSTLEIQRTEQGDSAMYLCASSPRDRGYNEQFFGPGTRLTVL.

CDR3 bases: TGTGCCAGCAGCCCCAACATCGCAGGGGACTATGGCTACACCTTC. Amino acid sequence: CASSPNIAGDYGYTF. This chain links TRBV4-2 with TRBJ1-2; maybe TRBD1 (6 bases). Germline CDR1 reads LGHNA; CDR2 reads YNFKEQ. The CDR3 is 15 amino acids. Trimming cost V 4 bases and J 3 bases, with 15 bases left between them.

The chain recombines TRBV11-2 with TRBJ1-2; the D gene is possibly TRBD1 (5 bases). The CDR3 loop spans 15 amino acids. V gave up 1 base and J gave up 4 bases, with 13 bases separating them. Germline assignment: CDR1 SGHAT and CDR2 FQNNGV. CDR3 protein: CASSLGWGIPYGYTF. DNA of the CDR3: TGTGCCAGCAGCTTAGGTTGGGGCATCCCCTATGGCTACACCTTC.

The DNA of the CDR3 is TGTGCCAGCAGCCAAGATTTAGCCTCGGGACAGGGGTCTGGCTACACCTTC. Its protein is CASSQDLASGQGSGYTF. The chain joins TRBV3-1 (or the pseudogene TRBV3-2) to TRBJ1-2; TRBD1 matches at 10 bases. Germline CDR1 LGHDT, CDR2 YNNKEL (reference sequence). The V gene end was trimmed by 0 bases and the J gene end by 7 bases; junction bases not matched to a gene: 11. The CDR3 runs 17 residues.

This sequence joins TRBV19 and TRBJ2-1; 13 bases agree with TRBD2. The germline gives CDR1 LNHDA, CDR2 SQIVND (reference sequence). With V trimmed by 4 bases and J by 4 bases, 7 bases remained unmatched. CDR3 size: 17 residues. The CDR3 spells CASSRGKGLAGYNEQFF. CDR3 nucleotides: TGTGCCAGTAGTAGGGGAAAGGGACTAGCGGGGTACAATGAGCAGTTCTTC.

As concerns this clone: One end of the junction fails to match germline, which may point to a read error. The V call is TRBV7-7, the J call TRBJ2-2; TRBD1 matches 7 bases. The CDR3 is 14 residues long. Germline CDR1 SSHAT, CDR2 FNYEAQ (reference sequence). This CDR3 is CASSFGTAVGELFF. As DNA, the CDR3 is TGTGCTAGCAGCTTCGGGACAGCCGTCGGGGAGCTGTTTTTT.

The V gene is TRBV5-1, the J gene TRBJ2-7, with D possibly matching TRBD2 (5 bases). Trimming removed 3 bases at V and 5 bases at J, with 9 bases between. The CDR3 has 12 residues. Germline V gene data show CDR1 as SGHRS and CDR2 as YFSETQ. The CDR3 reads CASSSEGHEQYF. The CDR3 nucleotides are TGCGCCAGCAGCTCAGAGGGCCACGAGCAGTACTTC.

The rearrangement links TRBV9 to TRBJ2-3, with D perhaps TRBD2 (5 bases). Germline V lookup: CDR1 SGDLS, CDR2 YYNGEE. This CDR3 has 16 amino acids. V lost 0 bases and J lost 0, with 11 bases in between. CDR3 nucleotide sequence: TGTGCCAGCAGCGTAGAACCGCTAGCTAGCACAGATACGCAGTATTTT. This encodes CASSVEPLASTDTQYF.

The chain uses TRBV6-2 or TRBV6-3 and TRBJ2-3, with 16 bases that match TRBD2. V gave up 2 bases and J gave up 14 bases; unmatched junction bases: 7. Germline loops: CDR1 MNHEY, CDR2 SVGEGT. This CDR3 spans 15 amino acids. CDR3 protein: CASSYPGTSGRAWYF. The CDR3 DNA reads TGTGCCAGCAGTTACCCCGGGACTAGCGGGAGGGCCTGGTATTTT.

This clone was detected once. The rearrangement uses TRBV21-1 and TRBJ2-7; the DNA was not used to check the table's D call, TRBD1. TRBV21-1 is flagged as a pseudogene. The CDR3 contains 13 residues. Written as DNA, the CDR3 is TGTGCCAGCAGCATCGAGTTGGGGCGTGCAGATTCCTTC. As protein: CASSIELGRADSF.

The V call is TRBV6-2 or TRBV6-3, the J call TRBJ1-6; 7 nucleotides line up with TRBD1. The CDR3 runs 13 residues. Germline loops: CDR1 MNHEY, CDR2 SVGEGT. The V segment lost 5 bases and the J segment 7 bases; nucleotides outside the gene matches: 2. CDR3 in DNA: TGTGCCAGCAGTGGACAGGTGAATTCACCCCTCCACTTT. Encoded protein: CASSGQVNSPLHF.

The rearrangement joins TRBV4-2 to TRBJ1-3, with TRBD1 matching 7 bases. This CDR3 is 17 amino acids long. CDR1 is LGHNA, CDR2 YNFKEQ, per germline. The trim removed 0 bases at V and 0 bases at J, leaving 5 bases unmatched. The CDR3 reads CASSQEEGATSGNTIYF. CDR3 nucleotides: TGTGCCAGCAGCCAAGAGGAGGGGGCCACCTCTGGAAACACCATATATTTT.